The entry below gives a single TCR beta chain sequence along with its context. Germline CDR1 is KGHDR and CDR2 is SFDVKD. The CDR3 has 13 residues. Trimming took off 4 bases at V and 6 bases at J, with 11 bases between the two ends. This sample was taken from a study of blood T cells in healthy people across ages. The authors ran a second PCR of roughly 6 to 12 cycles using a sample-barcoded 5' primer and a J-beta primer mix. A single record per CDR3 protein comes from TCRdb applying MiXCR to the 5' RACE reads. The sample consists of about 500,000 distinct CDR3 sequences, more than 20% of them appearing once. This same sample was also taken into another study, of T cells of mothers and their children. That study adds: Relative to unrelated pairs, biologically related mother-child dyads exhibited marginally greater, non-significant overlap.

The material sequenced was blood. The origin of this receptor is a boy aged 5 to 17 in good health. The chain combines TRBV24-1 with TRBJ1-2; unclear D gene. The CDR3 sequence is CATSDQRAHGYTF. CDR3 DNA: TGTGCCACCAGTGACCAGCGGGCTCATGGCTACACCTTC.